This TCR beta chain was sequenced in a study of cytomegalovirus exposure and HLA in healthy donors. General study results and limits: Clusters of TCRs from the first cohort tended to co-occur in the 120 or so validation repertoires (as a later analysis found).

There are 14 residues in the CDR3. Germline CDR1 reads SGHTA; CDR2 reads FQGNSA. Trimming took 5 bases from V and 1 from J; bases not matched to a gene: 2. TCRdb keeps only in-frame clones here, not all; method: immunoSEQ multiplex PCR. The sample shows over 200,000 clones, around 87% of them seen only once. This clone was detected a few times. What it recognizes is unknown. The TCR was taken from a woman aged 18-29 years in good health and CMV-seropositive. Source material: PBMCs. The chain combines TRBV7-2 with TRBJ1-1, with 9 bases that match TRBD1. The CDR3 reads CASSKQGANTEAFF. In DNA form, the CDR3 reads TGTGCCAGCAGCAAACAGGGGGCGAACACTGAAGCTTTCTTT.